Listed here are 27 T cell receptor beta chains from one sample, sequenced in a study of T-cell memory formation after mild COVID-19. TCRdb re-analysed the 5' RACE reads in MiXCR, keeping a single row per CDR3 protein. Altogether some 440,000 distinct CDR3 sequences are present, around a quarter being singletons, with the ten largest covering roughly an eighth. What was sequenced was PBMCs or a T cell subset sorted from them (not recorded which). These receptors all come from an adult woman who had mild COVID-19 (a few samples of this study predate the infection). Cell type and time point are not known.

The rearrangement links TRBV7-8 to TRBJ2-1, with 12 nucleotides matching TRBD1. The germline V gene encodes CDR1 SGHVS and CDR2 FQNEAQ. This CDR3 spans 15 amino acids. V was clipped by 5 bases and J by 6 bases; unmatched bases: 5. The DNA for the CDR3 is TGTGCCAGCAGCCCGGGGACAGGGGGCGTCAATGAGCAGTTCTTC. Translation: CASSPGTGGVNEQFF. Looking up the rest from reference TRBV7-8 and TRBJ2-1 gives the full variable domain: GAGVSQSPRYKVAKRGQDVALRCDPISGHVSLFWYQQALGQGPEFLTYFQNEAQLDKSGLPSDRFFAERPEGSVSTLKIQRTQQEDSAVYLCASSPGTGGVNEQFFGPGTRLTVL.

This clonotype occurred many times. This rearrangement joins TRBV5-1 to TRBJ2-3; unclear D gene. This CDR3 has 12 amino acids. Germline V gene sequence: CDR1 SGHRS, CDR2 YFSETQ. With 5 bases removed from V and 1 base from J, the gap between germline ends came to 5 bases. The CDR3 bases are TGCGCCAGCAGTATAGGCACAGATACGCAGTATTTT. Amino acid sequence: CASSIGTDTQYF.

This clonotype showed up just a few times. This rearrangement joins TRBV5-1 to TRBJ1-2; D uncertain. V shed 2 bases and J shed 8 bases, with 13 bases lying between them. This CDR3 is 13 amino acids long. CDR1 is SGHRS and CDR2 is YFSETQ in the germline V gene. The CDR3 DNA reads TGCGCCAGCAGCTTCAGCGAATATGGAGGCTACACCTTC. Amino acids: CASSFSEYGGYTF.

The chain links TRBV7-9 to TRBJ1-1; 7 bases fit TRBD1. The CDR3 sequence is 15 residues long. Germline CDR1 reads SEHNR; CDR2 reads FQNEAQ (reference sequence). V lost 5 bases, J lost 4 bases, and 10 bases stayed unmatched. For the CDR3, the DNA is TGTGCCAGCAGCACCCCGACAGGGCGGAGCACTGAAGCTTTCTTT. Amino acid sequence: CASSTPTGRSTEAFF.

V is TRBV5-1 and J is TRBJ2-7, with D perhaps matching TRBD2 (5 bases). CDR3 size: 15 residues. The germline CDR1 and CDR2 sequences are SGHRS and YFSETQ. V gave up 0 bases and J gave up 0 bases, with 10 bases separating them. In DNA form, the CDR3 reads TGCGCCAGCAGCTTGGCCGGAGGCAACTCCTACGAGCAGTACTTC. This translates into CASSLAGGNSYEQYF.

Here the CDR3 DNA reads TGTGCCAGCAGTCCCGGACACCTCTCCTACAATGAGCAGTTCTTC. Its translation: CASSPGHLSYNEQFF. V is TRBV11-3 and J is TRBJ2-1; D possibly corresponds to TRBD1 (5 bases). Germline V lookup: CDR1 SGHNT, CDR2 YENEEA. Trimming shortened V by 6 bases and J by 0 bases, and 12 bases separated the two germline ends. The CDR3 runs to 15 residues.

The chain has TRBV11-2 and TRBJ1-1; D is unclear. CDR1 SGHAT and CDR2 FQNNGV come from the germline V gene. V lost 3 bases to trimming and J lost 3 bases, with 14 bases between them. The length of the CDR3 is 15 residues. The CDR3 DNA is TGTGCCAGCAGCTTCCCCTTTCGGACGGACACTGAAGCTTTCTTT. This sequence encodes CASSFPFRTDTEAFF.

This clonotype was seen a few times. The chain is built from TRBV7-9 and TRBJ1-2; D not certain. Trimming left V 0 bases short and J 6 bases short, with 5 bases between. The germline V gene has CDR1 SEHNR and CDR2 FQNEAQ (reference sequence). The CDR3 spans 12 residues. This CDR3 reads CASSLAGNGYTF. The CDR3 DNA is TGTGCCAGCAGCTTAGCAGGGAATGGCTACACCTTC.

The table lists this clonotype with a few counts. The chain recombines TRBV7-6 with TRBJ2-3, with 7 bases that match TRBD2. CDR1 and CDR2 from the germline V gene are SGHVS and FNYEAQ. The length of the CDR3 is 16 residues. The trim removed 1 base at V and 2 bases at J, leaving 6 bases unmatched. Here the CDR3 reads CASSLDPGGYTDTQYF. CDR3 in DNA: TGTGCCAGCAGCTTAGATCCGGGAGGATACACAGATACGCAGTATTTT.

This clonotype has only one observation. The chain is built from TRBV20-1 and TRBJ1-5; TRBD1 might be the D (5 bases). Germline V gene lookup returns CDR1 DFQATT and CDR2 SNEGSKA (reference sequence). The CDR3 is made up of 15 amino acids. V was trimmed by 3 bases and J by 3 bases, leaving 15 bases between them. The DNA for the CDR3 is TGCAGTGCTAGTAGTTGGCAGGGCCCCAATCAGCCCCAGCATTTT. This gives the protein CSASSWQGPNQPQHF.

This clonotype came up a few times. The chain joins TRBV20-1 to TRBJ2-5, with 10 bases fitting TRBD2. V gave up 6 bases and J gave up 5 bases; unmatched junction bases: 12. This CDR3 spans 15 amino acids. Germline CDR1 is DFQATT and CDR2 is SNEGSKA (reference sequence). As DNA, the CDR3 is TGCAGTGCCGGATTCAGCGGGGGGGCCTGGGAGACCCAGTACTTC. This encodes CSAGFSGGAWETQYF.

This clonotype has more than one count but fewer than ten. The chain links TRBV20-1 to TRBJ2-3; 8 bases match TRBD2. Germline assignment: CDR1 DFQATT and CDR2 SNEGSKA (reference sequence). Losses at the gene ends were 2 bases for V and 4 bases for J; bases not matched to a gene: 11. The CDR3 runs 16 residues. The CDR3 loop reads CSARRRGIAGPDTQYF. DNA of the CDR3: TGCAGTGCTAGAAGGCGGGGTATAGCGGGGCCAGATACGCAGTATTTT.

This clonotype has more than one count but fewer than ten. The J gene is TRBJ2-7, the V gene TRBV18; 9 bases align to TRBD1. J was trimmed by 5 bases and V by 3 bases; bases with no gene match: 14. Germline assignment: CDR1 KGHSH and CDR2 LQKENI. The CDR3 is 17 amino acids. The CDR3 sequence: CASSPQIGTGIVDEQYF. The CDR3 nucleotides are TGTGCCAGCTCACCTCAAATTGGGACAGGGATCGTCGACGAGCAGTACTTC.

This sequence joins TRBV30 and TRBJ2-6; D is perhaps TRBD1 (6 bases). The CDR3 sequence is 14 residues long. V was cut by 2 bases and J by 2 bases, with 7 bases left in between. From germline, CDR1 is GTSNPN and CDR2 SVGIG (reference sequence). This CDR3 is CAWSHRAGANVLTF. For the CDR3, the DNA is TGTGCCTGGAGTCACAGGGCTGGGGCCAACGTCCTGACTTTC.

In its sample, this clonotype was seen a few times. This chain joins TRBV20-1 and TRBJ2-7; D not resolved. The V gene's germline CDR1 is DFQATT and CDR2 SNEGSKA (reference sequence). Trimming cost V 5 bases and J 2 bases, with 7 bases left between them. The CDR3 is made up of 11 amino acids. The CDR3 DNA sequence: TGCAGTGCTCCACGACCCTACGAGCAGTACTTC. Protein sequence: CSAPRPYEQYF.

This clonotype was recorded a few times. The chain is built from TRBV12-3 or TRBV12-4 and TRBJ2-2; 11 bases agree with TRBD2. J was trimmed by 6 bases and V by 5 bases; bases with no gene match: 8. CDR3 size: 16 residues. CDR3 sequence: CASSPEWGLAAGELFF. The CDR3, as DNA: TGTGCCAGCAGTCCCGAGTGGGGACTAGCGGCCGGGGAGCTGTTTTTT.

The J gene is TRBJ1-2, the V gene TRBV24-1; D unclear. Trimming removed 0 bases at V and 10 bases at J, with 20 bases between. Germline CDR1 KGHDR, CDR2 SFDVKD. The CDR3 extends over 16 amino acids. The CDR3 reads CATSDLYGTAELVYTF. The CDR3 DNA follows: TGTGCCACCAGTGATTTGTATGGAACGGCCGAACTTGTCTACACCTTC.

The genes are TRBV18 and TRBJ1-2; possibly TRBD1 for D (6 bases). Germline CDR1 reads KGHSH; CDR2 reads LQKENI. The CDR3 extends over 16 amino acids. V lost 3 bases to trimming and J lost 4 bases, with 18 bases between them. CDR3 in DNA: TGTGCCAGCTCACCGGGTGATTCTCTACAGGGCTATGGCTACACCTTC. Translation: CASSPGDSLQGYGYTF.

This chain uses TRBV5-1 with TRBJ1-2; a possible D gene is TRBD1 (5 bases). Trimming cost V 5 bases and J 5 bases, with 16 bases left between them. This CDR3 contains 14 residues. Germline CDR1 and CDR2: SGHRS and YFSETQ. The CDR3 region is CASSYSGTVYGYTF. CDR3 nucleotides: TGCGCCAGCAGTTATTCCGGGACGGTTTATGGCTACACCTTC.

This clonotype was counted once. The chain is built from TRBV27 and TRBJ1-2, with 7 bases aligning to TRBD1. Germline CDR1 reads MNHEY; CDR2 reads SMNVEV (reference sequence). This CDR3 spans 15 amino acids. Trimming took 5 bases from V and 4 from J; bases not matched to a gene: 10. DNA of the CDR3: TGTGCCAGCAGTCCCGTATCCGGGACAGCCTATGGCTACACCTTC. Translating gives CASSPVSGTAYGYTF.

The chain combines TRBV12-3 or TRBV12-4 with TRBJ1-5; the D is unclear. Trimming shortened V by 6 bases and J by 4 bases, and 7 bases separated the two germline ends. CDR3 length equals 12 residues. This chain's CDR3 is CASRDGNQPQHF. The CDR3 region has the DNA TGTGCCAGCAGGGACGGTAATCAGCCCCAGCATTTT.

This clonotype was observed a few times. The chain has TRBV5-6 and TRBJ2-6; D is uncertain. V lost 4 bases and J lost 0, with 5 bases in between. This CDR3 comprises 14 residues. The germline V gene has CDR1 SGHDT and CDR2 YYEEEE. CDR3: CASSQTSGANVLTF. CDR3 sequence (DNA): TGTGCCAGCAGCCAAACCTCTGGGGCCAACGTCCTGACTTTC.

V is TRBV30 and J is TRBJ1-2, with TRBD1 identical over 7 bases. The CDR3 length is 15 residues. With V trimmed by 3 bases and J by 6 bases, 13 bases remained unmatched. CDR1 is GTSNPN and CDR2 is SVGIG in the germline V gene (reference sequence). The CDR3 bases are TGTGCCTGGAGCGACTCCGGCAGGGGGGCCGATGGCTACACCTTC. Its protein product is CAWSDSGRGADGYTF.

The J gene is TRBJ1-1, the V gene TRBV29-1, with D possibly matching TRBD1 (6 bases). Trimming removed 4 bases at V and 4 bases at J, with 16 bases between. Germline V lookup: CDR1 SQVTM, CDR2 ANQGSEA. This CDR3 spans 14 amino acids. Here the CDR3 reads CSVGWGQGGTEAFF. For the CDR3, the DNA is TGCAGCGTTGGATGGGGGCAGGGAGGCACTGAAGCTTTCTTT.

Points on this clonotype: One end of the junction fails to match germline, which may point to a read error. V and J are TRBV6-2 or TRBV6-3 and TRBJ1-1; D is unclear. Germline V CDR1 and CDR2: MNHEY, SVGEGT. The CDR3 has 13 residues. The CDR3 DNA follows: TGTGCCAGCAGTCAAGGAGTGAACGCTGAAGCTTTCTTT. It translates to CASSQGVNAEAFF.

The chain combines TRBV3-1 with TRBJ2-1, with a tentative D call TRBD2 (5 bases). CDR1 and CDR2 (germline): LGHDT, YNNKEL (reference sequence). The CDR3 spans 13 residues. The germline V and J ends were trimmed by 3 bases and 9 bases, with 12 bases remaining between them. Written as DNA, the CDR3 is TGTGCCAGCAGCCAGGGCGACGGGGTTGAGCAGTTCTTC. Translated, it gives CASSQGDGVEQFF.

V gene TRBV6-6 combines with J gene TRBJ1-5; 7 nucleotides agree with TRBD1. Germline assignment: CDR1 MNHNY and CDR2 SVGAGI (reference sequence). CDR3 length: 15 residues. After removal of 7 bases from V and 1 base from J, the junction contained 7 bases not matched to a gene. As DNA, the CDR3 is TGTGCCAGCATCCAGGGGGGGACAAGCAATCAGCCCCAGCATTTT. Protein product: CASIQGGTSNQPQHF.